This T cell receptor (beta chain) derives from a study of Graves' ophthalmopathy and Graves' hyperthyroidism (dated by TCRdb to the late 2010s). As for the study more broadly: Peripheral blood was collected at initial diagnosis, prior to any treatment. The study used signatures of the TCR beta repertoire to tell Graves' ophthalmopathy apart from Graves' hyperthyroidism and to predict which patients would progress to ophthalmopathy. In total, some 130 blood samples were TCR-sequenced: roughly 45 ophthalmopathy, roughly 77 hyperthyroidism and roughly 17 hyperthyroidism-to-ophthalmopathy patients. A discovery set of 95 to 100 patients (roughly 41 ophthalmopathy, 55 to 65 stable hyperthyroidism) was enrolled to explore V-J signatures distinguishing ophthalmopathy from hyperthyroidism. An independent validation cohort comprised 18 hyperthyroidism patients and over 15 patients who later progressed from hyperthyroidism to ophthalmopathy. In about six hyperthyroidism patients, T-cell repertoires of thyroid tissue and blood were compared. After sampling, hyperthyroidism patients received methimazole starting at 30 mg daily, and ophthalmopathy patients received high-dose intravenous methylprednisolone. The roughly 99 discovery patients were divided at random into training and test sets in a 7:3 ratio. The study at large found these results: In cross-validation, the 13-signature model distinguished ophthalmopathy from stable hyperthyroidism with almost 90% sensitivity and 81% to 83% specificity, and in the test set the corresponding values were approximately 79% and 70%. Sample size was not predetermined statistically, and investigators were not blinded to group allocation. Most expanded thyroid clonotypes with frequency above 0.001 were also detected in blood, suggesting blood repertoires may reflect the thyroid immune response. In validation, the model predicted ophthalmopathy progression with about 71% sensitivity and approximately 72% specificity; approximately 12 predicted patients were CT-confirmed with GO in a median of around 6 months.

In its sample, this clonotype was seen many times. The antigen it binds to is not known. No base-level quality is on record; no much larger clone is a single base apart. From its cysteine to its phenylalanine, the CDR3 spans 13 amino acids. Just the 39-base CDR3 DNA is kept, in frame starting at base 1. CDR1 SNHLY and CDR2 FYNNEI are derived from the germline V gene. V ends up 9 bases short and J 3 bases short, with an unmatched junction base count of 4. For repertoire sequencing, the TCR beta CDR3 regions were amplified from RNA transcripts. A first-round RT-PCR used HTBI primers with the Qiagen OneStep RT-PCR kit, followed by a second-round multiplex PCR, size selection and purification. Libraries were sequenced on an Illumina HiSeq2000 using paired-end 100 bp reads. Concerning the study's data processing: SOAPnuke was used for read processing, and reads with adapters, uncalled bases, a mean Phred below 15, or no exact constant-primer or identifier match were discarded. COPE v1.2.5 was used to merge high-quality paired reads. Each unique nucleotide sequence was treated as a clonotype, and MiTCR v1.1 was used to align the clonotypes to the IMGT TRB V, D and J references. Only V-J combinations with frequency above 0.0001 were analysed, covering over 99% of repertoires. For each V-J combination, a TCR clonal expansion and chaos score was defined as F50 clonal expansion divided by the chaos observed in the TCRdist matrix. Welch's t-statistics and random forest were used to reduce the features to 10 to 15 V-J combinations, which were then used as input to a naive Bayes classifier. The similarity between thyroid and blood repertoires was quantified using the Morisita-Horn index. TCRdb trimmed public reads at Q25 via fastp, called clones via MiXCR and kept in-frame beta chains. Under each unique CDR3 protein, matching rows form one entry showing the most common genes and DNA. The V and J calls here are based on TCRdb, not the publication. The sample profile shows 200,000 to 250,000 distinct CDR3 sequences; about a fifth of them were found once. The ten top clones hold around two fifths of the sample.

Ophthalmopathy patients had moderately to severely active disease, Clinical Activity Score of at least 3, NOSPECS grade of at least 4, and disease duration under 3 months. Patients with other autoimmune diseases, uncontrolled infections, pregnancy or lactation were excluded from the study. Diagnosis was based on clinical symptoms, serum thyroxine, TRAb, thyroid ultrasound and orbital computed tomography. Ficoll-Paque density gradient centrifugation was used to isolate PBMCs from about 9.4 ml of fresh peripheral blood. Trizol reagent was used to extract the total RNA, and its quality was then checked on an Agilent 2100 Bioanalyzer.

This receptor chain uses TRBV2 and TRBJ2-7; 11 bases in between match TRBD2. The specimen was peripheral blood. This receptor was taken from a woman aged 45-65 years with Graves' ophthalmopathy. Donor details come from another sample of the same person, matched by shared clones. Here is the DNA: TGTGCCAGTGAACTAGCGGGAGTCTACGAGCAGTACTTC. Its translation reads: CASELAGVYEQYF.